The 30 T cell receptor beta chains in this list originate from one sample, sequenced in a study of human T cells and chemical hapten exposure. Each CDR3 protein is one row after TCRdb ran MiXCR on the RACE reads. Found here are under 90,000 distinct CDR3 sequences, 8% to 10% of them singletons; the top ten hold around 4%. Time point defined: pre-sensitization, week 0. Specified treatment: therapeutic diphenylcyclopropenone sensitization with weekly scalp DPC. Sequenced here: whole blood, sampled in connection with sensitization to the hapten diphenylcyclopropenone (DPC). The receptors originated from a middle-aged woman with alopecia areata. Some clones in this sample may be carry-over from other donors' samples.

The chain recombines TRBV11-2 with TRBJ2-1; 9 bases line up with TRBD1. This CDR3 is built from 15 residues. Trimming at V came to 5 bases and at J to 10 bases, leaving 12 bases not matched to a gene. From germline, CDR1 is SGHAT and CDR2 FQNNGV. Here the CDR3 DNA reads TGTGCCAGCAGCCTGGAACAGGGGGCGTTCAGAGAGCAGTTCTTC. Translated: CASSLEQGAFREQFF.

In its sample, this clonotype was seen many times. The gene calls are TRBV6-4 and TRBJ1-5; D is unclear. The CDR3 extends over 13 amino acids. V shed 6 bases and J shed 7 bases, with 13 bases lying between them. Germline V gene lookup returns CDR1 MRHNA and CDR2 SNTAGT. The CDR3 sequence: CASSLTTDQPQHF. CDR3 bases: TGTGCCAGCAGCCTTACGACGGACCAGCCCCAGCATTTT.

The J gene is TRBJ1-1, the V gene TRBV19; 8 bases agree with TRBD1. The CDR3 loop spans 16 amino acids. CDR1 is LNHDA, CDR2 SQIVND, per germline (reference sequence). V was clipped by 3 bases and J by 5 bases; unmatched bases: 11. CDR3 protein: CASSMPGGQGRTEAFF. The CDR3 coding sequence is TGTGCCAGTAGTATGCCCGGAGGACAGGGAAGAACTGAAGCTTTCTTT.

This rearrangement joins TRBV6-2 or TRBV6-3 to TRBJ2-3; D not certain. From germline, CDR1 is MNHEY and CDR2 SVGEGT. Trimming stripped 5 bases from V and 0 bases from J, with 9 bases between. This CDR3 contains 14 residues. The CDR3 is CASSRTGSTDTQYF. CDR3 nucleotide sequence: TGTGCCAGCAGTCGGACGGGCAGCACAGATACGCAGTATTTT.

V and J are TRBV19 and TRBJ1-2; 9 nucleotides align to TRBD1. Per the germline V gene, CDR1 is LNHDA and CDR2 is SQIVND (reference sequence). CDR3 size: 17 residues. Unmatched junction bases numbered 13, after V lost 4 bases and J lost 4 bases. In DNA form, the CDR3 reads TGTGCCAGTAGTAGCCCCGACAGGGGGGATTTTCGCTATGGCTACACCTTC. Translating gives CASSSPDRGDFRYGYTF. The variable domain in full, completed from reference TRBV19 and TRBJ1-2, reads DGGITQSPKYLFRKEGQNVTLSCEQNLNHDAMYWYRQDPGQGLRLIYYSQIVNDFQKGDIAEGYSVSREKKESFPLTVTSAQKNPTAFYLCASSSPDRGDFRYGYTFGSGTRLTVV.

A few counts support this clonotype. V gene TRBV7-2 combines with J gene TRBJ2-1; TRBD2 is a possible D gene (6 bases). The CDR3 runs to 15 residues. Germline lookup yields CDR1 SGHTA and CDR2 FQGNSA. V lost 6 bases, J lost 3 bases, and 15 bases lay in between. CDR3 nucleotides: TGTGCCAGCAGTCGGGACTCACCCTTCTACAATGAGCAGTTCTTC. As protein: CASSRDSPFYNEQFF.

The sample holds many counts of this clonotype. This chain's CDR3 is CASSFNEGGDEQFF. CDR3 sequence (DNA): TGTGCCAGCAGTTTTAATGAGGGGGGGGATGAGCAGTTCTTC. The chain uses TRBV12-3 or TRBV12-4 and TRBJ2-1; perhaps TRBD2 as D (7 bases). This CDR3 comprises 14 residues. V was cut by 3 bases and J by 8 bases, with 14 bases left in between.

This clonotype is judged medium-sized. The chain is built from TRBV19 and TRBJ2-1; 8 nucleotides agree with TRBD1. The length of the CDR3 is 13 residues. In germline, CDR1 is LNHDA, CDR2 SQIVND (reference sequence). J gave up 9 bases and V 5 bases, and 6 bases lay outside the gene matches. The CDR3 sequence is CASSPGQGFEQFF. The CDR3 DNA is TGTGCCAGTAGTCCCGGACAGGGTTTTGAGCAGTTCTTC.

The V gene is TRBV5-5, the J gene TRBJ1-4, with a tentative D call TRBD1 (6 bases). The CDR3 length is 16 residues. Germline V gene lookup returns CDR1 SGHKS and CDR2 YYEKEE (reference sequence). The V and J ends lost 1 base and 2 bases respectively, with 12 bases between them. Written as DNA, the CDR3 is TGTGCCAGCAGCTTGAGGGGGGAAACGACTAATGAAAAACTGTTTTTT. As protein: CASSLRGETTNEKLFF.

The table lists this clonotype with many counts. The genes are TRBV6-2 or TRBV6-3 and TRBJ2-7; perhaps TRBD1 as D (6 bases). The CDR3 length is 16 residues. Germline V gene data show CDR1 as MNHEY and CDR2 as SVGEGT. Trimming stripped 6 bases from V and 5 bases from J, with 23 bases between. CDR3 protein: CASSSPRGAVYDEQYF. The CDR3, as DNA: TGTGCCAGCAGCTCCCCCAGGGGAGCTGTATACGACGAGCAGTACTTC.

This chain links TRBV6-5 with TRBJ1-3; D is possibly TRBD1 (6 bases). Germline CDR1 and CDR2: MNHEY and SVGAGI. Trimming took off 4 bases at V and 9 bases at J, with 19 bases between the two ends. The CDR3 totals 15 residues. The CDR3 spells CASSSLGGRGGTIYF. The CDR3 nucleotides are TGTGCCAGCAGTTCCCTAGGGGGTCGAGGCGGCACCATATATTTT.

In its sample, this clonotype was seen a few times. This CDR3 is CSLVYGYTF. CDR3 coding DNA: TGCAGCCTCGTCTATGGCTACACCTTC. The chain combines TRBV20-1 with TRBJ1-2; D is ambiguous. The length of the CDR3 is 9 residues. Germline CDR1 and CDR2: DFQATT and SNEGSKA (reference sequence).

V usage is TRBV7-3 and J usage is TRBJ2-4, with D possibly being TRBD2 (6 bases). The CDR3 covers 13 residues. Trimming took off 3 bases at V and 8 bases at J, with 11 bases between the two ends. Germline CDR1 is SGHTA and CDR2 is FQGTGA. As DNA, the CDR3 is TGTGCCAGCAGCTTCCGGGGAGGAGACATTCAGTACTTC. This gives the protein CASSFRGGDIQYF.

A few counts support this clonotype. The rearrangement links TRBV7-2 to TRBJ2-2; D uncertain. The CDR3 sequence is 15 residues long. Germline CDR1 SGHTA, CDR2 FQGNSA. V lost 2 bases and J 0 bases, leaving 7 bases between the germline ends. CDR3 loop: CASSLRQPNTGELFF. The CDR3 nucleotides are TGTGCCAGCAGCTTACGGCAACCGAACACCGGGGAGCTGTTTTTT.

This clonotype showed up many times. The rearrangement links TRBV5-5 to TRBJ2-3; D is unresolved. In germline, CDR1 is SGHKS, CDR2 YYEKEE (reference sequence). V lost 2 bases and J lost 2, with 6 bases in between. This CDR3 region has 13 residues. CDR3 amino acids: CASSFTFTDTQYF. In nucleotides, the CDR3 is TGTGCCAGCAGCTTCACTTTCACAGATACGCAGTATTTT.

The chain uses TRBV7-2 and TRBJ1-2, with 8 bases lining up with TRBD1. This CDR3 region has 16 residues. Germline assignment: CDR1 SGHTA and CDR2 FQGNSA. The V gene end was trimmed by 2 bases and the J gene end by 4 bases; junction bases not matched to a gene: 9. The CDR3 here is CASSLLSGGFGYGYTF. Written as DNA, the CDR3 is TGTGCCAGCAGCTTACTCTCAGGGGGCTTTGGCTATGGCTACACCTTC.

This clonotype has just a few counts. The chain has TRBV27 and TRBJ1-1; 8 positions agree with TRBD1. The CDR3 has 19 residues. Per germline, CDR1 MNHEY and CDR2 SMNVEV (reference sequence). With 1 base clipped from V and 0 bases from J, the junction kept 13 bases outside the gene matches. The CDR3 DNA sequence: TGTGCCAGCAGTTTATACCAGGGGGCCAGGGGAGGGATGAACACTGAAGCTTTCTTT. Its protein is CASSLYQGARGGMNTEAFF.

This clonotype was recorded many times. V gene TRBV6-2 or TRBV6-3 combines with J gene TRBJ2-5; possible D gene TRBD2, 6 bases. The CDR3 is 15 residues long. V gave up 5 bases and J gave up 5 bases, with 18 bases separating them. CDR1 and CDR2 from the germline V gene are MNHEY and SVGEGT. CDR3 DNA: TGTGCCAGCAGTACCACCGCAGGGAGGAGGGAGACCCAGTACTTC. Translating it yields CASSTTAGRRETQYF.

There are many counts of this clonotype. J is TRBJ2-7 and V is TRBV20-1, with D maybe TRBD1 (6 bases). V was trimmed by 5 bases and J by 3 bases, leaving 14 bases between them. CDR1 is DFQATT, CDR2 SNEGSKA, per germline (reference sequence). There are 13 residues in the CDR3. The CDR3: CSARQDSIYEQYF. In nucleotides, the CDR3 is TGCAGTGCTCGTCAGGACAGCATCTACGAGCAGTACTTC.

The chain employs TRBV5-1 and TRBJ1-4; D unclear. Germline CDR1 reads SGHRS; CDR2 reads YFSETQ. The CDR3 consists of 15 residues. Between the trimmed V and J ends, which lost 0 bases and 5 bases, there was a span of 11 bases. CDR3 amino acids: CASSLDGLGNEKLFF. The DNA of the CDR3 is TGCGCCAGCAGCTTGGATGGCCTAGGGAATGAAAAACTGTTTTTT. Supplemented by reference TRBV5-1 and TRBJ1-4, the full variable domain reads KAGVTQTPRYLIKTRGQQVTLSCSPISGHRSVSWYQQTPGQGLQFLFEYFSETQRNKGNFPGRFSGRQFSNSRSEMNVSTLELGDSALYLCASSLDGLGNEKLFFGSGTQLSVL.

This clonotype has at least ten counts. The V and J genes are TRBV6-6 and TRBJ2-2, with 7 bases lining up with TRBD1. The V segment lost 7 bases and the J segment 3 bases; nucleotides outside the gene matches: 5. CDR3 length equals 14 residues. The germline V gene encodes CDR1 MNHNY and CDR2 SVGAGI (reference sequence). The CDR3: CASNQGQDTGELFF. In nucleotides, the CDR3 is TGTGCCAGCAATCAAGGACAGGACACCGGGGAGCTGTTTTTT.

V is TRBV6-2 or TRBV6-3 and J is TRBJ2-2; no firm D call. There are 14 residues in the CDR3. Germline CDR1 and CDR2: MNHEY and SVGEGT. The V and J ends lost 0 bases and 6 bases respectively, with 8 bases between them. The CDR3 spells CASSYSNQAGELFF. In nucleotides, the CDR3 is TGTGCCAGCAGTTACTCGAATCAGGCCGGGGAGCTGTTTTTT.

This clonotype was recorded many times. The gene calls are TRBV5-4 and TRBJ1-2, with 7 positions matching TRBD1. The CDR3 extends over 18 amino acids. V was clipped by 4 bases and J by 5 bases; unmatched bases: 20. Germline V gene data show CDR1 as SGHNT and CDR2 as YYREEE (reference sequence). CDR3 DNA sequence: TGTGCCAGCAGCCTAAAAGGGCAGGGGGGGGTCGGCGGTTATGGCTACACCTTC. Amino acid sequence: CASSLKGQGGVGGYGYTF.

V is TRBV2 and J is TRBJ1-6, with D hard to call. The CDR3 spans 16 residues. Germline V gives CDR1 SNHLY, CDR2 FYNNEI. Trimming took off 4 bases at V and 0 bases at J, with 10 bases between the two ends. DNA for the CDR3: TGTGCCAGCAGTGCGGAGGCCGGCTCCTATAATTCACCCCTCCACTTT. Protein: CASSAEAGSYNSPLHF.

This clonotype rates as medium-sized (0.01 to 0.1%). This chain uses TRBV12-3 or TRBV12-4 with TRBJ1-1; the match to TRBD1 covers 8 bases. CDR3 length: 15 residues. Losses at the gene ends were 5 bases for V and 2 bases for J; bases not matched to a gene: 7. DNA of the CDR3: TGTGCCAGCAGTCCCCGGGACAGGTCAAACACTGAAGCTTTCTTT. The encoded protein is CASSPRDRSNTEAFF.

The chain has TRBV7-2 and TRBJ1-5, with a possible D match to TRBD1 (6 bases). The V gene's germline CDR1 is SGHTA and CDR2 FQGNSA. The V end lost 3 bases, the J end lost 3 bases, and 9 bases lay between the germline ends. The CDR3 extends over 14 amino acids. CDR3 DNA: TGTGCCAGCAGCTTTGGACAGCTCAATCAGCCCCAGCATTTT. It yields the protein CASSFGQLNQPQHF.

This clonotype has at least ten counts. The chain uses TRBV27 and TRBJ2-3; 11 bases agree with TRBD2. Germline CDR1 is MNHEY and CDR2 is SMNVEV (reference sequence). Unmatched junction bases numbered 12, after V lost 2 bases and J lost 5 bases. The CDR3 is 18 amino acids. CDR3 residues: CASSLRPPTSGAKDTQYF. CDR3 DNA sequence: TGTGCCAGCAGTTTAAGACCCCCGACTAGCGGGGCGAAAGATACGCAGTATTTT.

The table lists this clonotype with a few counts. The J gene is TRBJ1-4, the V gene TRBV7-9; a possible D gene is TRBD1 (6 bases). Trimming removed 6 bases at V and 5 bases at J, with 16 bases between. The CDR3 spans 15 residues. Germline V lookup: CDR1 SEHNR, CDR2 FQNEAQ (reference sequence). DNA of the CDR3: TGTGCCAGCAGTCGGGACATTGTCCCCAATGAAAAACTGTTTTTT. Its protein product is CASSRDIVPNEKLFF.

This clonotype was found many times. This CDR3 reads CASSRDRAETQYF. The CDR3 nucleotides are TGTGCCAGCAGCCGCGACAGGGCCGAGACCCAGTACTTC. The chain is built from TRBV6-5 and TRBJ2-5; 7 bases map to TRBD1. V dropped 6 bases and J dropped 5; count of bases not matched to a gene: 6. The CDR3 runs 13 residues. Germline V lookup: CDR1 MNHEY, CDR2 SVGAGI.

Many counts were recorded for this clonotype. The rearrangement joins TRBV10-3 to TRBJ1-5, with D maybe TRBD1 (6 bases). CDR1 is ENHRY and CDR2 is SYGVKD in the germline V gene. Trimming pared 6 bases from V and 1 base from J, leaving 10 bases between. The CDR3 consists of 14 residues. In nucleotides, the CDR3 is TGTGCCATCAGCTTCGACAGGAGCAATCAGCCCCAGCATTTT. Protein: CAISFDRSNQPQHF.